The following is a TCR beta chain sequence with its context. The data belong to a study of cytomegalovirus exposure and HLA in healthy donors. J was trimmed by 8 bases and V by 4 bases; bases with no gene match: 10. Germline V gene data show CDR1 as SQVTM and CDR2 as ANQGSEA. The CDR3 consists of 15 residues. PCR primers comprised 60 Vbeta and 13 Jbeta primers. Assay: immunoSEQ multiplex PCR; the TCRdb copy retains only in-frame clones and omits some. This table holds about 150,000 clones, over 70% found once. The rearrangement links TRBV29-1 to TRBJ1-4, with TRBD1 matching 10 bases. The source of this sequence is a man aged 25 to 40 in good health and CMV-seronegative. The sequenced sample consisted of PBMCs. The CDR3 sequence: CSVVRGGTGVEKLFF. CDR3 bases: TGCAGCGTTGTGAGGGGAGGGACAGGGGTGGAAAAACTGTTTTTT.